Each of the 18 T cell receptor beta chains below was sequenced from the same sample in a study of HIV-infected patients and healthy controls. TCRdb redid the calling of the 5' RACE reads with MiXCR, one entry per CDR3 protein. The repertoire has around 58,000 distinct CDR3 sequences, 15% to 20% of them found once; the top ten carry over 1.1%. Sequenced input: CD4+ T cells from blood. All receptors derive from a human donor in good health.

In its sample, this clonotype was seen many times. The V gene is TRBV7-3, the J gene TRBJ2-3; 12 positions match TRBD2. Germline loops: CDR1 SGHTA, CDR2 FQGTGA. V gave up 4 bases and J gave up 9 bases; unmatched junction bases: 2. The length of the CDR3 is 13 residues. CDR3 loop: CASSSSGGATQYF. Written as DNA, the CDR3 is TGTGCCAGCAGCTCTAGCGGGGGGGCCACGCAGTATTTT.

In regard to this clonotype: This clone may be a read error of a much larger clone one base away. The CDR3 region is CANSETTGHQPQHF. CDR3 DNA: TGTGCCAACAGTGAAACGACAGGGCATCAGCCCCAGCATTTT. V gene TRBV25-1 combines with J gene TRBJ1-5; TRBD1 matches at 7 bases. Germline CDR1 and CDR2: MGHDK and SYGVNS. The CDR3 is 14 amino acids.

This clonotype was detected only a few times. This sequence joins TRBV5-6 and TRBJ1-5, with a tentative D call TRBD1 (5 bases). The germline V and J ends were trimmed by 3 bases and 0 bases, with 13 bases remaining between them. Per germline, CDR1 SGHDT and CDR2 YYEEEE. The CDR3 consists of 16 residues. The CDR3 nucleotides read TGTGCCAGCAGCTCCGGCGGGGGTTTTAGCAATCAGCCCCAGCATTTT. This sequence encodes CASSSGGGFSNQPQHF.

At least ten counts were recorded for this clonotype. This sequence joins TRBV5-6 and TRBJ1-1; no reliable D call. This CDR3 comprises 12 residues. Germline loops: CDR1 SGHDT, CDR2 YYEEEE. The V end lost 0 bases, the J end lost 4 bases, and 4 bases lay between the germline ends. The CDR3 loop is CASSLGTTEAFF. The CDR3, as DNA: TGTGCCAGCAGCTTGGGAACCACTGAAGCTTTCTTT.

The rearrangement uses TRBV14 and TRBJ1-3; D ambiguous. Looked up from germline, CDR1 is SGHDN and CDR2 is FVKESK. Trimming removed 4 bases at V and 4 bases at J, with 17 bases between. This CDR3 has 16 amino acids. DNA of the CDR3: TGTGCCAGCAGCCCGCGAGGTGCGACCTCCGGAAACACCATATATTTT. It yields the protein CASSPRGATSGNTIYF.

This clonotype was detected ten times or more. This chain uses TRBV3-1 with TRBJ1-1; weak D call: TRBD1 (6 bases). CDR1 is LGHDT, CDR2 YNNKEL, per germline (reference sequence). V dropped 1 base and J dropped 5 bases, with 14 bases sitting between them. CDR3 size: 15 residues. The CDR3 spells CASSQVAQGKTEAFF. In DNA, the CDR3 is TGTGCCAGCAGCCAAGTCGCACAGGGTAAAACTGAAGCTTTCTTT.

V is TRBV9 and J is TRBJ1-3, with TRBD1 as a possible D gene (6 bases). The CDR3 has 14 amino acids. Trimming removed 4 bases from V and 5 bases from J, with 13 bases in between. CDR1 is SGDLS and CDR2 is YYNGEE in the germline V gene. The CDR3 loop reads CASSLRQERNTIYF. The DNA of the CDR3 is TGTGCCAGCAGCCTCCGACAGGAGAGAAACACCATATATTTT.

This clonotype was detected many times. This chain connects TRBV5-1 to TRBJ2-2; TRBD1 is a possible D gene (5 bases). V shed 0 bases and J shed 2 bases, with 11 bases lying between them. Looked up from germline, CDR1 is SGHRS and CDR2 is YFSETQ. This CDR3 region has 16 residues. The CDR3 sequence is CASSLGDRRNTGELFF. The CDR3 bases are TGCGCCAGCAGCTTGGGCGACAGACGAAACACCGGGGAGCTGTTTTTT.

The J gene is TRBJ1-3, the V gene TRBV29-1; D unresolved. The CDR3 runs to 13 residues. Trimming took 5 bases from V and 3 from J, leaving 11 bases between them. Germline V gene lookup returns CDR1 SQVTM and CDR2 ANQGSEA. The CDR3 sequence is CSVRNKGGNTIYF. The CDR3 DNA reads TGCAGCGTTAGGAACAAAGGTGGAAACACCATATATTTT.

V is TRBV4-1 and J is TRBJ2-7, with D possibly being TRBD1 or TRBD2 (5 bases each). The CDR3 spans 15 residues. V was pared by 1 base and J by 6 bases, with 16 bases between. CDR1 is MGHRA and CDR2 is YSYEKL in the germline V gene. This chain's CDR3 is CASSQGFPGAIEQYF. The CDR3 bases are TGCGCCAGCAGCCAAGGTTTCCCCGGGGCCATCGAGCAGTACTTC.

This clonotype occurred a few times. The genes are TRBV5-6 and TRBJ1-2, with D unresolved. The CDR3 covers 15 residues. Germline V gene sequence: CDR1 SGHDT, CDR2 YYEEEE. The V gene lost 0 bases and the J gene lost 2 bases, with 11 bases spanning the gap. DNA of the CDR3: TGTGCCAGCAGCTTGGTAAGCGCGGGAAACTATGGCTACACCTTC. It encodes CASSLVSAGNYGYTF.

This clonotype was observed a few times. The gene calls are TRBV9 and TRBJ1-2; no definite D call. The germline gives CDR1 SGDLS, CDR2 YYNGEE. V was cut by 0 bases and J by 0 bases, with 6 bases left in between. The CDR3 sequence is 14 residues long. For the CDR3, the DNA is TGTGCCAGCAGCGTAGCCAGCTCTAACTATGGCTACACCTTC. It specifies CASSVASSNYGYTF.

As regards this clonotype: One end of the junction varies from germline; a read error may be responsible. The chain recombines TRBV11-2 with TRBJ1-1, with D unresolved. This CDR3 is built from 13 residues. The germline V gene has CDR1 SGHAT and CDR2 FQNNGV. The chain's CDR3 is CASSIDTNTEAFF. Written as DNA, the CDR3 is TGTGCCAGCAGCATAGACACGAACACTGAAGCTTTCTTT.

This clonotype was detected many times. As DNA, the CDR3 is TGTGCCAGCAGGGATCTGGGACCTACCTTAAAAAACATTCAGTACTTC. Its protein product is CASRDLGPTLKNIQYF. This chain joins TRBV12-3 or TRBV12-4 and TRBJ2-4, with D perhaps being TRBD1 or TRBD2 (5 bases each). This CDR3 has 16 residues. V lost 6 bases to trimming and J lost 4 bases, with 19 bases between them.

This clonotype was seen repeatedly, ten times or more. The genes are TRBV7-2 and TRBJ2-3; 7 nucleotides match TRBD2. Losses at the gene ends were 4 bases for V and 5 bases for J; bases not matched to a gene: 9. Germline CDR1 SGHTA, CDR2 FQGNSA. The CDR3 is 15 residues long. The CDR3 is CASSSAPSGKDTQYF. CDR3 nucleotides: TGTGCCAGCAGCTCAGCACCTAGCGGTAAAGATACGCAGTATTTT.

The chain combines TRBV7-6 with TRBJ2-6; 8 bases fit TRBD1. V was pared by 6 bases and J by 1 base, with 8 bases of the junction left unmatched. The length of the CDR3 is 17 residues. CDR1 and CDR2 (germline): SGHVS, FNYEAQ. This CDR3 is CASSPRQGLSGANVLTF. In nucleotides, the CDR3 is TGTGCCAGCAGTCCGCGACAGGGGTTGTCTGGGGCCAACGTCCTGACTTTC. Drawing the rest from reference TRBV7-6 and TRBJ2-6, the complete variable domain is GAGVSQSPRYKVTKRGQDVALRCDPISGHVSLYWYRQALGQGPEFLTYFNYEAQQDKSGLPNDRFSAERPEGSISTLTIQRTEQRDSAMYRCASSPRQGLSGANVLTFGAGSRLTVL.

The CDR3: CASSKVGGVGTGDTGELFF. DNA of the CDR3: TGTGCCAGCAGCAAAGTGGGAGGGGTAGGGACAGGGGACACCGGGGAGCTGTTTTTT. The chain joins TRBV21-1 to TRBJ2-2; no check of the table's D call, TRBD1, against the DNA was made. TRBV21-1 is deemed a pseudogene. The CDR3 consists of 19 residues.

V and J are TRBV21-1 and TRBJ1-5; the table's D call, TRBD1, was not checked against the DNA. TRBV21-1 is a listed pseudogene. This CDR3 has 19 amino acids. In DNA form, the CDR3 reads TGTGCCAGCACCCCCCGTCCGGACAGGGGGCTGGAAAGCAATCAGCCCCAGCATTTT. Its translation is CASTPRPDRGLESNQPQHF.